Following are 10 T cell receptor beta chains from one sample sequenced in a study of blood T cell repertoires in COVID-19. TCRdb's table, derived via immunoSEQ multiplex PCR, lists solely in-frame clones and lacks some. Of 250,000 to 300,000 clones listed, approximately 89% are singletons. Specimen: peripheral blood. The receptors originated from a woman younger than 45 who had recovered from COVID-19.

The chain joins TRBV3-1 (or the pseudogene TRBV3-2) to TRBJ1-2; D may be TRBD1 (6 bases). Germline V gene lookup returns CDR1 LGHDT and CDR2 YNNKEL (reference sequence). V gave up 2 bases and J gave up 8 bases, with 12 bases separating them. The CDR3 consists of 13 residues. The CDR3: CASSQPTGRGYTF. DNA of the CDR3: TGTGCCAGCAGCCAACCAACAGGGCGAGGCTACACCTTC.

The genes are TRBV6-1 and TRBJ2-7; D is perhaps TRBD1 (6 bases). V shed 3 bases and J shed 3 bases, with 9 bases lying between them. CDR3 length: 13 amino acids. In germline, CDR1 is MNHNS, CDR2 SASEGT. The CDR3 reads CASSEGTHYEQYF. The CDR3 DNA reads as TGTGCCAGCAGTGAGGGGACACACTACGAGCAGTACTTC.

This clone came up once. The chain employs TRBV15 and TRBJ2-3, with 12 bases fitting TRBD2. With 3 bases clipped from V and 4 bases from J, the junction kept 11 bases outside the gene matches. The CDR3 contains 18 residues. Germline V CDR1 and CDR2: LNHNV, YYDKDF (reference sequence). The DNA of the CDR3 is TGTGCCACCAGCAGCGGTTTCGGTCTAGCGGGGGGGCCAGATACGCAGTATTTT. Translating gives CATSSGFGLAGGPDTQYF.

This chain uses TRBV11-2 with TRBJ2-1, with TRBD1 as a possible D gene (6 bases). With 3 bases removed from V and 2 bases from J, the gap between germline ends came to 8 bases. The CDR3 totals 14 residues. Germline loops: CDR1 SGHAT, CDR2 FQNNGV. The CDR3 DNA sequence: TGTGCCAGCAGCTTCCAGGGGACCTACAATGAGCAGTTCTTC. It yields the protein CASSFQGTYNEQFF.

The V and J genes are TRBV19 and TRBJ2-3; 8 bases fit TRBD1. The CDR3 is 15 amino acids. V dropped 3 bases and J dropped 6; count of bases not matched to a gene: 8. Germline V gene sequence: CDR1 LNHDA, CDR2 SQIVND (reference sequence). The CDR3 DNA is TGTGCCAGTAGTATTGGGACAGGAGTCAGGGATACGCAGTATTTT. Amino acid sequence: CASSIGTGVRDTQYF. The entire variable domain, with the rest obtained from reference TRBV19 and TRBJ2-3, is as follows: DGGITQSPKYLFRKEGQNVTLSCEQNLNHDAMYWYRQDPGQGLRLIYYSQIVNDFQKGDIAEGYSVSREKKESFPLTVTSAQKNPTAFYLCASSIGTGVRDTQYFGPGTRLTVL.

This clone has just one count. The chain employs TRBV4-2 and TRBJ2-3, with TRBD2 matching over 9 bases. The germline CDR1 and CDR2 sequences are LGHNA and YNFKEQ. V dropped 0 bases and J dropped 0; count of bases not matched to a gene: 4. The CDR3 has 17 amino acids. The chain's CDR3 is CASSQEGAGGSTDTQYF. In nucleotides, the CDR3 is TGTGCCAGCAGCCAAGAAGGGGCGGGGGGGAGCACAGATACGCAGTATTTT.

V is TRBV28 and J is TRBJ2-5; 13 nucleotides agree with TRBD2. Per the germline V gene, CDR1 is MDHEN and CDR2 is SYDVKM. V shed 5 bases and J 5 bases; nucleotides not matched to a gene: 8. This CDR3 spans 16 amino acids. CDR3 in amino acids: CASSPRTSGGRETQYF. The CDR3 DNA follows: TGTGCCAGCAGTCCAAGGACTAGCGGGGGTAGGGAGACCCAGTACTTC. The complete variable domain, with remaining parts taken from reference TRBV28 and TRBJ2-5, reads DVKVTQSSRYLVKRTGEKVFLECVQDMDHENMFWYRQDPGLGLRLIYFSYDVKMKEKGDIPEGYSVSREKKERFSLILESASTNQTSMYLCASSPRTSGGRETQYFGPGTRLLVL.

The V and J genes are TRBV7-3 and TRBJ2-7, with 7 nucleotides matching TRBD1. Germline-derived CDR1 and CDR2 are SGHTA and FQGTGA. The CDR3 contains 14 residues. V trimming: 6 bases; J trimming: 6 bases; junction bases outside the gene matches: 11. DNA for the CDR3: TGTGCCAGCAGTCCCATGACAGGGATCGGCGAGCAGTACTTC. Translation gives CASSPMTGIGEQYF.

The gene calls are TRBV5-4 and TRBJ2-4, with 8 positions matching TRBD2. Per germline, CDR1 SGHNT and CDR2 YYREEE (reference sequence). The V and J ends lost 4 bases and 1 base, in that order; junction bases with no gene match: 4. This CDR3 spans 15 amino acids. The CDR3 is CASSLGGAAKNIQYF. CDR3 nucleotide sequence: TGTGCCAGCAGCCTCGGGGGGGCGGCCAAAAACATTCAGTACTTC. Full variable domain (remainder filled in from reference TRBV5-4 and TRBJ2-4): ETGVTQSPTHLIKTRGQQVTLRCSSQSGHNTVSWYQQALGQGPQFIFQYYREEENGRGNFPPRFSGLQFPNYSSELNVNALELDDSALYLCASSLGGAAKNIQYFGAGTRLSVL.

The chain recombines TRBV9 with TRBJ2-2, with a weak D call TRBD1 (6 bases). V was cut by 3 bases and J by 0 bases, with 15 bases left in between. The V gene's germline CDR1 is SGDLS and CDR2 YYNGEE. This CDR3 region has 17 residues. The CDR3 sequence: CASSARTGFPNTGELFF. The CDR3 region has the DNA TGTGCCAGCAGCGCCAGAACAGGGTTCCCGAACACCGGGGAGCTGTTTTTT. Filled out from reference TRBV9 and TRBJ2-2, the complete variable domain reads DSGVTQTPKHLITATGQRVTLRCSPRSGDLSVYWYQQSLDQGLQFLIQYYNGEERAKGNILERFSAQQFPDLHSELNLSSLELGDSALYFCASSARTGFPNTGELFFGEGSRLTVL.